A single sample gave rise to the 25 T cell receptor beta chains below, sequenced in a study of cytomegalovirus exposure and HLA in healthy donors. Both 60 Vbeta primers and 13 Jbeta primers went into the PCR. The method was immunoSEQ multiplex PCR; TCRdb's version includes in-frame clones alone and lacks a portion of them. The data contain approximately 82,000 clones, 10% of them seen just once; the ten biggest clones take up approximately 25%. Sequencing was done on a sample of PBMCs. These receptors came from a man aged 55 to 70 in good health and CMV-seropositive.

The chain is built from TRBV10-3 and TRBJ1-1; perhaps TRBD1 as D (5 bases). Germline V CDR1 and CDR2: ENHRY, SYGVKD. The V end was cut by 11 bases, the J end by 0 bases, with 16 bases between. The CDR3 is made up of 14 amino acids. The CDR3 nucleotides read TGTGCCGCCTGGGGCCTAGGAATGAACACTGAAGCTTTCTTT. It encodes CAAWGLGMNTEAFF.

The chain links TRBV6-1 to TRBJ2-7; 7 nucleotides line up with TRBD2. Germline V gene sequence: CDR1 MNHNS, CDR2 SASEGT. V dropped 6 bases and J dropped 6; count of bases not matched to a gene: 8. This CDR3 comprises 13 residues. The CDR3 protein is CASRVPGGSEQYV. The CDR3, as DNA: TGTGCCAGCAGGGTCCCCGGGGGGTCCGAGCAGTACGTC.

This chain links TRBV7-2 with TRBJ2-2; 9 bases fit TRBD1. The V gene end was trimmed by 5 bases and the J gene end by 4 bases; junction bases not matched to a gene: 8. Germline V gene lookup returns CDR1 SGHTA and CDR2 FQGNSA. This CDR3 is 16 amino acids long. The CDR3 DNA sequence: TGTGCCAGCAGCCTCCACAGGGGGCGAACCACCGGGGAGCTGTTTTTT. Protein sequence: CASSLHRGRTTGELFF.

This clone has just a few counts. This chain uses TRBV5-1 with TRBJ2-7; the match to TRBD2 covers 8 bases. V lost 0 bases and J lost 0; bases outside the gene matches: 11. The CDR3 runs to 18 residues. CDR1 and CDR2 (germline): SGHRS, YFSETQ. The chain's CDR3 is CASSLGLSGGPSSYEQYF. The CDR3 nucleotides are TGCGCCAGCAGCTTGGGATTAAGCGGGGGCCCCAGCTCCTACGAGCAGTACTTC.

The sample holds a few counts of this clone. The rearrangement joins TRBV30 to TRBJ1-1; D not resolved. V lost 2 bases, J lost 0 bases, and 7 bases lay in between. There are 13 residues in the CDR3. Germline V CDR1 and CDR2: GTSNPN, SVGIG (reference sequence). Here the CDR3 reads CAWSMALNTEAFF. DNA for the CDR3: TGTGCCTGGAGTATGGCCCTGAACACTGAAGCTTTCTTT.

The chain employs TRBV7-9 and TRBJ2-1; maybe TRBD2 (6 bases). The V gene's germline CDR1 is SEHNR and CDR2 FQNEAQ (reference sequence). This CDR3 is 15 amino acids long. V lost 5 bases to trimming and J lost 1 base, with 12 bases between them. CDR3 in amino acids: CASSPPEGSYNEQFF. CDR3 nucleotide sequence: TGTGCCAGCAGCCCCCCGGAGGGTTCCTACAATGAGCAGTTCTTC.

Only a few counts were recorded for this clone. The chain carries TRBV9 and TRBJ1-3; 8 bases line up with TRBD1. This CDR3 is 17 amino acids long. Trimming cost V 0 bases and J 0 bases; bases outside gene matches: 5. Germline loops: CDR1 SGDLS, CDR2 YYNGEE. This CDR3 is CASSVDQGAFSGNTIYF. The CDR3 nucleotides are TGTGCCAGCAGCGTAGACCAGGGGGCCTTCTCTGGAAACACCATATATTTT.

This clone turned up a few times. V and J are TRBV5-1 and TRBJ1-1; 7 bases fit TRBD1. The CDR3 runs 14 residues. Trimming cost V 5 bases and J 4 bases; bases outside gene matches: 8. Germline-derived CDR1 and CDR2 are SGHRS and YFSETQ. In DNA, the CDR3 is TGCGCCAGCAGTTTGACAGGGCCCCTCACTGAAGCTTTCTTT. Translated, it gives CASSLTGPLTEAFF.

To note about this clone: Since a far larger clone is one base different, this is likely a read error. The rearrangement links TRBV2 to TRBJ2-7; 7 nucleotides agree with TRBD1. This CDR3 contains 17 residues. Germline V gives CDR1 SNHLY, CDR2 FYNNEI. The CDR3 nucleotides are TGTGCCTGCAGTGAATTTAGCACCCCCGGGACAGACTACGAGCAGTACTTC. This encodes CACSEFSTPGTDYEQYF. Full variable domain (remainder filled in from reference TRBV2 and TRBJ2-7): EPEVTQTPSHQVTQMGQEVILRCVPISNHLYFYWYRQILGQKVEFLVSFYNNEISEKSEIFDDQFSVERPDGSNFTLKIRSTKLEDSAMYFCACSEFSTPGTDYEQYFGPGTRLTVT.

A few counts support this clone. This chain uses TRBV6-4 with TRBJ2-3, with D tentatively TRBD1 (5 bases). Germline loops: CDR1 MRHNA, CDR2 SNTAGT. The CDR3 contains 11 residues. V was trimmed by 2 bases and J by 9 bases, leaving 6 bases between them. The CDR3 is CASSDGATQYF. The CDR3, as DNA: TGTGCCAGCAGTGACGGGGCCACGCAGTATTTT.

This clone was seen more than once but under ten times. The genes are TRBV18 and TRBJ2-1; D gene uncertain. With 2 bases removed from V and 6 bases from J, the gap between germline ends came to 8 bases. CDR3 length: 13 residues. Germline loops: CDR1 KGHSH, CDR2 LQKENI. CDR3 bases: TGTGCCAGCTCACCAGGCAGAAGCAATGAGCAGTTCTTC. Residues: CASSPGRSNEQFF.

This clone was seen a handful of times. CDR3 in DNA: TGTGCCAGCAGCCCTAGCGGACTCACGAACACCGGGGAGCTGTTTTTT. Its protein is CASSPSGLTNTGELFF. The J gene is TRBJ2-2, the V gene TRBV5-4; 7 bases map to TRBD2. CDR3 length equals 16 residues. Trimming removed 4 bases from V and 0 bases from J; junction bases left unmatched: 6. CDR1 is SGHNT and CDR2 is YYREEE in the germline V gene (reference sequence).

This clone was detected only a few times. This chain uses TRBV19 with TRBJ2-2; the D gene is possibly TRBD2 (6 bases). The V gene lost 4 bases and the J gene lost 0 bases, with 9 bases spanning the gap. In germline, CDR1 is LNHDA, CDR2 SQIVND (reference sequence). The CDR3 has 15 residues. CDR3 sequence: CASSTGGTNTGELFF. CDR3 nucleotide sequence: TGTGCCAGTAGTACGGGCGGGACGAACACCGGGGAGCTGTTTTTT.

This rearrangement joins TRBV5-1 to TRBJ1-4, with D possibly being TRBD1 (6 bases). Germline CDR1 is SGHRS and CDR2 is YFSETQ. The CDR3 runs to 15 residues. The V and J ends lost 5 bases and 6 bases respectively, with 17 bases between them. The CDR3 coding sequence is TGCGCCAGCAGTCCAAACCAGGGGTGGGATGAAAAACTGTTTTTT. It translates to CASSPNQGWDEKLFF.

This clone has only a few counts. V usage is TRBV6-6 and J usage is TRBJ2-7; 9 nucleotides match TRBD2. With 6 bases clipped from V and 2 bases from J, the junction kept 8 bases outside the gene matches. Germline CDR1 and CDR2: MNHNY and SVGAGI (reference sequence). The CDR3 sequence is 15 residues long. In DNA, the CDR3 is TGTGCCAGCAGCGCAGCGGGGGGCGCCGCCTACGAGCAGTACTTC. Protein: CASSAAGGAAYEQYF.

V and J are TRBV7-3 and TRBJ2-2, with TRBD2 matching 12 bases. The CDR3 runs 16 residues. The V and J ends lost 5 bases and 8 bases, in that order; junction bases with no gene match: 9. CDR1 is SGHTA and CDR2 is FQGTGA in the germline V gene. CDR3 bases: TGTGCCAGCAGCGCCCGGACTAGCGGGGCATCAGGGGAGCTGTTTTTT. Amino acids: CASSARTSGASGELFF.

Points on this clone: This sample also contains other DNA sequences that code for the same CDR3. This chain links TRBV6-1 with TRBJ2-7, with a tentative D call TRBD2 (5 bases). V was trimmed by 5 bases and J by 1 base, leaving 9 bases between them. CDR1 and CDR2 (germline): MNHNS, SASEGT. CDR3 size: 13 residues. The CDR3 sequence: CASSRERSYEQYF. Written as DNA, the CDR3 is TGTGCCAGCAGTCGGGAAAGGTCCTACGAGCAGTACTTC.

Notes on this clone: The sample has other DNA sequences that encode this CDR3 too. The rearrangement links TRBV5-1 to TRBJ2-3, with D possibly TRBD1 on 6 matching bases. The ends were cut back, 4 bases at V and 4 bases at J, with 13 bases in the middle. CDR1 and CDR2 (germline): SGHRS, YFSETQ. The CDR3 length is 14 residues. Here the CDR3 DNA reads TGCGCCAGCAGCCTAGGGGGAGACGCAGATACGCAGTATTTT. This codes for CASSLGGDADTQYF.

J is TRBJ1-2 and V is TRBV19, with D possibly being TRBD1 (6 bases). This CDR3 has 14 amino acids. Germline CDR1 reads LNHDA; CDR2 reads SQIVND (reference sequence). Trimming cost V 7 bases and J 4 bases, with 16 bases left between them. In nucleotides, the CDR3 is TGTGCCAGTACCGAACAGGGTGTCCGCTATGGCTACACCTTC. The encoded protein is CASTEQGVRYGYTF. The variable domain in full, completed from reference TRBV19 and TRBJ1-2, reads DGGITQSPKYLFRKEGQNVTLSCEQNLNHDAMYWYRQDPGQGLRLIYYSQIVNDFQKGDIAEGYSVSREKKESFPLTVTSAQKNPTAFYLCASTEQGVRYGYTFGSGTRLTVV.

The chain uses TRBV5-1 and TRBJ2-1; a possible D gene is TRBD2 (6 bases). The germline V and J ends were trimmed by 3 bases and 3 bases, with 7 bases remaining between them. The length of the CDR3 is 13 residues. Looked up from germline, CDR1 is SGHRS and CDR2 is YFSETQ. Written as DNA, the CDR3 is TGCGCCAGCAGCTCGGGGGACTACAATGAGCAGTTCTTC. It codes for CASSSGDYNEQFF.

This chain links TRBV12-5 with TRBJ2-5, with 8 bases aligning to TRBD2. The CDR3 spans 15 residues. V lost 6 bases, J lost 5 bases, and 11 bases stayed unmatched. In germline, CDR1 is LGHNT, CDR2 FRNRAP. This chain's CDR3 is CASGPGGQRGETQYF. The CDR3 DNA is TGTGCTAGTGGCCCTGGGGGCCAGCGGGGGGAGACCCAGTACTTC.

V and J are TRBV4-3 and TRBJ1-6; 8 nucleotides align to TRBD1. J lost 4 bases, V lost 0 bases, and 8 bases had no gene match. The CDR3 is 18 amino acids. The germline V gene encodes CDR1 LGHNA and CDR2 YSLEER. The CDR3 region is CASSQEAATGVYNSPLHF. CDR3 nucleotides: TGCGCCAGCAGCCAAGAAGCGGCGACAGGGGTTTATAATTCACCCCTCCACTTT.

There are a few counts of this clone. CDR3 in DNA: TGCGCCAGCAGCCTAGACTGGGGCCCCGAGCAGTACTTC. Amino acid sequence: CASSLDWGPEQYF. This sequence joins TRBV5-1 and TRBJ2-7, with D maybe TRBD1 (5 bases). The CDR3 totals 13 residues. Germline values: CDR1 SGHRS, CDR2 YFSETQ. V shed 4 bases and J shed 6 bases, with 14 bases lying between them.

This chain connects TRBV6-6 to TRBJ2-7; 9 positions agree with TRBD2. This CDR3 has 15 amino acids. Germline values: CDR1 MNHNY, CDR2 SVGAGI (reference sequence). The ends lost 3 bases at V and 3 bases at J; junction bases unmatched: 6. The CDR3 nucleotides are TGTGCCAGCAGTTATCGGGGACTAGCCCTCTACGAGCAGTACGTC. The encoded protein is CASSYRGLALYEQYV.

The chain couples TRBV9 to TRBJ2-5; 7 positions agree with TRBD1. Germline lookup yields CDR1 SGDLS and CDR2 YYNGEE. The trim removed 3 bases at V and 1 base at J, leaving 9 bases unmatched. The CDR3 contains 16 residues. Here the CDR3 reads CASSARDSGSQETQYF. CDR3 bases: TGTGCCAGCAGCGCCCGGGACAGTGGGTCCCAAGAGACCCAGTACTTC. Filled out from reference TRBV9 and TRBJ2-5, the complete variable domain reads DSGVTQTPKHLITATGQRVTLRCSPRSGDLSVYWYQQSLDQGLQFLIQYYNGEERAKGNILERFSAQQFPDLHSELNLSSLELGDSALYFCASSARDSGSQETQYFGPGTRLLVL.